The 25 T cell receptor beta chains presented below share a single source sample, sequenced in a study of T-cell reconstitution after alpha-beta-depleted transplantation in children (dated by TCRdb to the mid-2010s). Library preparation used PCR. Sequencing was carried out with an Illumina HiSeq 2500. To normalize quantification of the TCRbeta repertoire, the TCR libraries were built with molecular barcoding that relied on unique molecular identifiers. TCRdb handled the public reads itself, with Q25 trimming in fastp and clone calling in MiXCR, and kept productive beta chains. Rows are combined by CDR3 protein, so each entry shows the most common genes and DNA. Recorded for this sample are fewer than 400,000 distinct CDR3 sequences; 23% of them occurred a single time. Clones ranked in the top ten supply around 9.9% of the sample. The treatment or condition label, read with the paper, signifies: allogeneic hematopoietic cell transplantation with graft depleted of TCRalphabeta T cells and CD19 B cells.

The source material was PBMCs, mostly from graft donor cells, sampled 180 days after TCRalphabeta/CD19-depleted stem cell transplant. These TCRs come from a male patient aged 5 to 17 who had a stem cell transplant for acute lymphoblastic leukemia, so the T cells may come from the graft donor.

The genes are TRBV7-2 and TRBJ2-7; no clear D. Germline CDR1 reads SGHTA; CDR2 reads FQGNSA. Trimming stripped 0 bases from V and 0 bases from J, with 9 bases between. The CDR3 runs 15 residues. CDR3 region: CASSLAGPYSYEQYF. The CDR3 DNA reads TGTGCCAGCAGCTTAGCGGGTCCTTACTCCTACGAGCAGTACTTC.

The table lists this clonotype with a few counts. The chain employs TRBV4-1 and TRBJ2-2; weak D call: TRBD2 (6 bases). Trimming cost V 1 base and J 13 bases, with 16 bases left between them. Germline lookup yields CDR1 MGHRA and CDR2 YSYEKL. The CDR3 has 14 amino acids. CDR3 DNA: TGCGCCAGCAGCCAAGTGGGGGGACGGAGAGGGCTGTTTTTT. Translated, it gives CASSQVGGRRGLFF.

This clonotype turned up a few times. CDR3 nucleotides: TGTGCCAGCAGTTCCAGGACAGGTAATCAGCCCCAGCATTTT. This encodes CASSSRTGNQPQHF. The J gene is TRBJ1-5, the V gene TRBV12-3 or TRBV12-4; 7 bases are a match to TRBD1. The V and J ends lost 4 bases and 4 bases, in that order; junction bases with no gene match: 4. The CDR3 runs to 14 residues.

In this sample, this clonotype turned up many times. This rearrangement joins TRBV10-1 to TRBJ1-1; D might be TRBD1 (6 bases). The CDR3 is made up of 14 amino acids. Trimming shortened V by 6 bases and J by 0 bases, and 11 bases separated the two germline ends. Germline V gene data show CDR1 as WNHNN and CDR2 as SYGVQD (reference sequence). Written as DNA, the CDR3 is TGCGCCAGCAGCGACGGACAGATGAACACTGAAGCTTTCTTT. Amino acid sequence: CASSDGQMNTEAFF.

This clonotype came up a few times. The CDR3 is CASSLWGGMNTEAFF. As DNA, the CDR3 is TGTGCCAGCAGCTTGTGGGGGGGAATGAACACTGAAGCTTTCTTT. The chain couples TRBV5-6 to TRBJ1-1; D might be TRBD1 (5 bases). Per the germline V gene, CDR1 is SGHDT and CDR2 is YYEEEE. V gave up 1 base and J gave up 0 bases, with 10 bases separating them. The length of the CDR3 is 15 residues.

The chain carries TRBV5-1 and TRBJ2-7; the match to TRBD2 covers 14 bases. The CDR3 has 15 residues. The junction had 7 bases not matched to a gene; V was cut back by 2 bases and J by 9 bases. Per the germline V gene, CDR1 is SGHRS and CDR2 is YFSETQ. CDR3 bases: TGCGCCAGCAGCTTCGGACTAGCGGGAGGTAGCGGGCAGTACTTC. Translated: CASSFGLAGGSGQYF. Together with reference TRBV5-1 and TRBJ2-7, the CDR3 gives the full variable domain: KAGVTQTPRYLIKTRGQQVTLSCSPISGHRSVSWYQQTPGQGLQFLFEYFSETQRNKGNFPGRFSGRQFSNSRSEMNVSTLELGDSALYLCASSFGLAGGSGQYFGPGTRLTVT.

The chain joins TRBV27 to TRBJ2-7; D is perhaps TRBD1 (5 bases). Germline V gene data show CDR1 as MNHEY and CDR2 as SMNVEV (reference sequence). The CDR3 length is 14 residues. Trimming removed 2 bases at V and 2 bases at J, with 10 bases between. The CDR3 loop is CASSLKGRAYEQYF. The CDR3 DNA sequence: TGTGCCAGCAGTTTAAAGGGCAGGGCCTACGAGCAGTACTTC.

This CDR3 reads CASSPIRLTSGSSPYEQYF. CDR3 sequence (DNA): TGTGCCAGCAGCCCAATCCGCCTAACTAGCGGGAGTTCCCCCTACGAGCAGTACTTC. The gene calls are TRBV7-6 and TRBJ2-7, with TRBD2 matching over 11 bases. There are 19 residues in the CDR3. CDR1 and CDR2 from the germline V gene are SGHVS and FNYEAQ. With 5 bases clipped from V and 2 bases from J, the junction kept 17 bases outside the gene matches.

The chain is built from TRBV6-2 or TRBV6-3 and TRBJ2-5; D is ambiguous. V lost 4 bases, J lost 1 base, and 10 bases lay in between. CDR1 MNHEY and CDR2 SVGEGT come from the germline V gene. The CDR3 totals 14 residues. CDR3 nucleotides: TGTGCCAGCAGTTTATCGCGGACCCAAGAGACCCAGTACTTC. Translated, it gives CASSLSRTQETQYF.

The sample holds a few counts of this clonotype. The genes are TRBV25-1 and TRBJ2-1, with D maybe TRBD1 (5 bases). The length of the CDR3 is 14 residues. The germline V gene encodes CDR1 MGHDK and CDR2 SYGVNS. V was clipped by 7 bases and J by 4 bases, with 14 bases between them. The CDR3 DNA reads as TGTGCCAGCAATGATGCAGGGATTTACAATGAGCAGTTCTTC. Its protein is CASNDAGIYNEQFF. Combining the CDR3 with reference TRBV25-1 and TRBJ2-1 gives the whole variable domain EADIYQTPRYLVIGTGKKITLECSQTMGHDKMYWYQQDPGMELHLIHYSYGVNSTEKGDLSSESTVSRIRTEHFPLTLESARPSHTSQYLCASNDAGIYNEQFFGPGTRLTVL.

This clonotype was observed many times. This chain links TRBV20-1 with TRBJ1-5; D may be TRBD1 (6 bases). Germline CDR1 reads DFQATT; CDR2 reads SNEGSKA (reference sequence). The V gene lost 6 bases and the J gene lost 4 bases, with 13 bases spanning the gap. CDR3 length equals 13 residues. CDR3: CSASGGVNQPQHF. DNA of the CDR3: TGCAGTGCGAGCGGGGGCGTAAATCAGCCCCAGCATTTT.

The sample holds a few counts of this clonotype. The chain uses TRBV29-1 and TRBJ2-7; the match to TRBD2 covers 12 bases. CDR3 size: 14 residues. CDR1 and CDR2 (germline): SQVTM, ANQGSEA. V was pared by 4 bases and J by 3 bases, with 4 bases of the junction left unmatched. The CDR3 DNA is TGCAGCGTTGCAGGACTAGCGGGATACTACGAGCAGTACTTC. Translated: CSVAGLAGYYEQYF.

V and J are TRBV7-9 and TRBJ2-2; no clear D gene. V lost 3 bases and J 2 bases, leaving 13 bases between the germline ends. CDR3 length: 16 amino acids. Per the germline V gene, CDR1 is SEHNR and CDR2 is FQNEAQ (reference sequence). The CDR3 region has the DNA TGTGCCAGCAGCTTCTCTGGCCGAGCTAACACCGGGGAGCTGTTTTTT. Protein sequence: CASSFSGRANTGELFF.

This clonotype was seen only a few times. This sequence joins TRBV9 and TRBJ2-3; tentative D call: TRBD2 (6 bases). CDR3 length: 16 residues. Germline V lookup: CDR1 SGDLS, CDR2 YYNGEE. Deletions cut 3 bases from V and 1 base from J, with 15 bases between. The CDR3 loop reads CASSGRVGHRTDTQYF. The CDR3, as DNA: TGTGCCAGCAGCGGGAGGGTTGGTCATCGCACAGATACGCAGTATTTT.

DNA for the CDR3: TGTGCCAGCACCGCAACCGTTTTGCGCGTGAGGAATGAGCAGTTCTTC. Amino acid sequence: CASTATVLRVRNEQFF. This chain joins TRBV12-3 or TRBV12-4 and TRBJ2-1, with unresolved D. The CDR3 has 16 amino acids. Trimming stripped 7 bases from V and 7 bases from J, with 23 bases between.

This clonotype was detected a few times. CDR3 in DNA: TGTGCCAGCACCCAGTTCGGGACAGGGACTTACGAGCAGTACTTC. Residues: CASTQFGTGTYEQYF. The chain employs TRBV12-3 or TRBV12-4 and TRBJ2-7; TRBD1 matches at 9 bases. V trimming: 7 bases; J trimming: 4 bases; junction bases outside the gene matches: 11. The CDR3 extends over 15 amino acids.

The chain links TRBV7-9 to TRBJ1-1; the D is unclear. From germline, CDR1 is SEHNR and CDR2 FQNEAQ (reference sequence). The ends were cut back, 1 base at V and 0 bases at J, with 6 bases in the middle. The CDR3 has 14 residues. As DNA, the CDR3 is TGTGCCAGCAGCTTAGAGTGGATGAACACTGAAGCTTTCTTT. Its translation is CASSLEWMNTEAFF.

In this sample, this clonotype turned up a few times. CDR3 sequence: CASSQDAGAYEQYF. As DNA, the CDR3 is TGTGCCAGCAGCCAAGATGCAGGGGCCTACGAGCAGTACTTC. The chain combines TRBV4-2 with TRBJ2-7; D is possibly TRBD1 (6 bases). Germline CDR1 and CDR2: LGHNA and YNFKEQ. V was clipped by 0 bases and J by 2 bases, with 8 bases between them. The CDR3 totals 14 residues.

This clonotype was counted many times. The chain carries TRBV10-1 and TRBJ2-7; TRBD2 agrees at 13 bases. Germline V gene lookup returns CDR1 WNHNN and CDR2 SYGVQD (reference sequence). The CDR3 covers 14 residues. Germline trimming cut 5 bases from V and 5 bases from J; bases unmatched to any gene: 3. The CDR3 is CASSPGLAGHEQYF. For the CDR3, the DNA is TGCGCCAGCAGTCCGGGACTAGCGGGACACGAGCAGTACTTC.

This clonotype has only a few counts. This chain connects TRBV20-1 to TRBJ2-5; D not resolved. The CDR3 totals 13 residues. CDR1 DFQATT and CDR2 SNEGSKA come from the germline V gene (reference sequence). Trimming shortened V by 0 bases and J by 2 bases, and 7 bases separated the two germline ends. This CDR3 is CSARDVNQETQYF. Written as DNA, the CDR3 is TGCAGTGCTAGAGATGTGAATCAAGAGACCCAGTACTTC.

This clonotype was counted a few times. The V call is TRBV15, the J call TRBJ1-2; D call uncertain. V was trimmed by 0 bases and J by 1 base, leaving 15 bases between them. CDR3 length: 17 amino acids. Germline-derived CDR1 and CDR2 are LNHNV and YYDKDF (reference sequence). In DNA form, the CDR3 reads TGTGCCACCAGCAGAGATGGGGTGGGCAGCCGTAACTATGGCTACACCTTC. Amino acid sequence: CATSRDGVGSRNYGYTF.

This clonotype showed up just once. The chain employs TRBV29-1 and TRBJ2-5; no reliable D call. Trimming cost V 0 bases and J 5 bases, with 13 bases left between them. The germline CDR1 and CDR2 sequences are SQVTM and ANQGSEA. The CDR3 covers 14 residues. The CDR3 here is CSVEDRRTGETQYF. CDR3 DNA sequence: TGCAGCGTTGAAGATCGCCGGACGGGCGAGACCCAGTACTTC.

The chain joins TRBV5-1 to TRBJ2-7; 10 positions match TRBD2. J lost 7 bases, V lost 6 bases, and 13 bases had no gene match. Per the germline V gene, CDR1 is SGHRS and CDR2 is YFSETQ. This CDR3 is 15 amino acids long. CDR3 nucleotide sequence: TGCGCCAGCACCTTAGCGGGAGGTCCTTTTGAGGAGCAGTACTTC. Translation gives CASTLAGGPFEEQYF.

The chain employs TRBV7-9 and TRBJ1-2, with a possible D match to TRBD1 (5 bases). Germline CDR1 SEHNR, CDR2 FQNEAQ (reference sequence). The CDR3 length is 14 residues. The ends were cut back, 8 bases at V and 4 bases at J, with 17 bases in the middle. The CDR3: CASVGSPGAYGYTF. The CDR3 region has the DNA TGTGCCAGCGTGGGGAGCCCTGGGGCCTATGGCTACACCTTC.

The chain employs TRBV20-1 and TRBJ2-1, with D maybe TRBD2 (5 bases). CDR1 DFQATT and CDR2 SNEGSKA come from the germline V gene (reference sequence). Trimming left V 6 bases short and J 0 bases short, with 18 bases between. The CDR3 has 16 residues. In DNA form, the CDR3 reads TGCAGTGCCCGAAGGGAGCGGACGAGCTCCTACAATGAGCAGTTCTTC. This encodes CSARRERTSSYNEQFF.